The T cell receptor (beta chain) under discussion was sequenced for a study of cytomegalovirus exposure and HLA in healthy donors. Looking at the study overall: In an earlier analysis, 90 million to 130 million unique TCR beta sequences were found from approximately 190 million T cells. Findings and limits, study-wide: More clonal expansion characterized HLA-associated TCR beta chains than equally common others in a later analysis. Being productive about 87% or about 30% of the time was typical of most TCR beta V segments in an earlier analysis. Fewer N-insertions than the approximately 700-donor mean were reportedly shown by an Asian-associated ancestry cluster in a later analysis.

Germline CDR1 is MNHEY and CDR2 is SVGAGI. Trimming took off 2 bases at V and 9 bases at J, with 10 bases between the two ends. The CDR3 is 12 amino acids. This clone came up a few times. What it recognizes is unknown. A much larger clone lies one base from this, so it may be a read error. The study ran its PCR with 60 Vbeta and 13 Jbeta primers. Here immunoSEQ multiplex PCR was the method, and the copy in TCRdb shows in-frame clones only, minus some. The table includes tens of thousands of clones, more than 70% detected once. This rearrangement joins TRBV6-5 to TRBJ1-2; D possibly corresponds to TRBD1 (5 bases). The clonotype was recovered from a man aged 45-60 years in good health and CMV-seropositive. Sequenced material: PBMCs. The CDR3 DNA follows: TGTGCCAGCAGTTACACAGGCGGGAGCTACACCTTC. As protein: CASSYTGGSYTF.